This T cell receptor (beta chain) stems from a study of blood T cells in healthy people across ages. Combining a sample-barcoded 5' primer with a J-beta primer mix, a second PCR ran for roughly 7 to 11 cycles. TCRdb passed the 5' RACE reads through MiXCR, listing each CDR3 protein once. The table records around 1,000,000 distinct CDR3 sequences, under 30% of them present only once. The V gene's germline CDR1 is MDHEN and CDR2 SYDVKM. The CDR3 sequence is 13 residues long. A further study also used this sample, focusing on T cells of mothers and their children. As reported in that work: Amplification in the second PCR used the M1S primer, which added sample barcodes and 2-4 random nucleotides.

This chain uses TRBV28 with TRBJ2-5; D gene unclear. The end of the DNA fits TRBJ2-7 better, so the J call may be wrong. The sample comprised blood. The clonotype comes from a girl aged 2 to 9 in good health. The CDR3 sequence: CASSPIDFYEQYF. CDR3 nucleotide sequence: TGTGCCAGCAGTCCAATAGACTTCTACGAGCAGTACTTC.